Below are 32 T cell receptor beta chains sequenced from a single sample in a study of human T cells and chemical hapten exposure. TCRdb re-derived calls from the RACE reads in MiXCR, one entry per CDR3 protein. This table holds around 250,000 distinct CDR3 sequences, 7.5% to 9% found once. Sample time point: pre-sensitization, week 0. Treatment of the sample: therapeutic diphenylcyclopropenone sensitization with weekly scalp DPC. Sequencing was performed on whole blood, taken in connection with sensitization to the hapten diphenylcyclopropenone (DPC). These receptors all stem from a middle-aged woman with alopecia areata. Some clones in this sample may be carry-over from other donors' samples.

A note on this clonotype: A junction end diverges from the germline sequence, so it may reflect a read error. V gene TRBV3-1 combines with J gene TRBJ2-7; 8 positions agree with TRBD1. The germline CDR1 and CDR2 sequences are LGHDT and YNNKEL (reference sequence). The CDR3 spans 14 residues. CDR3 in DNA: TGTACCAGCAGCCGCCGGGACAGGTCACGCGAGCAGTACTTC. This sequence encodes CTSSRRDRSREQYF.

There are many counts of this clonotype. This chain uses TRBV2 with TRBJ2-2; 7 nucleotides match TRBD1. The CDR3 contains 15 residues. J lost 1 base, V lost 6 bases, and 5 bases had no gene match. Germline loops: CDR1 SNHLY, CDR2 FYNNEI. This CDR3 reads CASRLRDRNTGELFF. Written as DNA, the CDR3 is TGTGCCAGCAGGCTCCGGGACAGGAACACCGGGGAGCTGTTTTTT.

This clonotype showed up just a few times. The J gene is TRBJ2-2, the V gene TRBV5-1, with 14 bases fitting TRBD2. Trimming at V came to 5 bases and at J to 6 bases, leaving 12 bases not matched to a gene. Germline CDR1 and CDR2: SGHRS and YFSETQ. This CDR3 contains 18 residues. CDR3 loop: CASSKGLAGGPLPGELFF. The DNA of the CDR3 is TGCGCCAGCAGTAAAGGACTAGCGGGAGGCCCCCTACCCGGGGAGCTGTTTTTT.

This clonotype turned up a few times. The chain recombines TRBV20-1 with TRBJ2-7; the match to TRBD2 covers 7 bases. Losses at the gene ends were 6 bases for V and 6 bases for J; bases not matched to a gene: 5. The CDR3 covers 11 residues. Germline CDR1 DFQATT, CDR2 SNEGSKA (reference sequence). This chain's CDR3 is CSAGGRGEQYF. The CDR3 DNA reads as TGCAGTGCGGGAGGGCGAGGCGAGCAGTACTTC.

The CDR3 sequence: CASSLSLEDTQYF. In DNA, the CDR3 is TGTGCCAGCAGCTTATCCTTGGAGGATACGCAGTATTTT. The V gene is TRBV11-3, the J gene TRBJ2-3; no clear D. V was pared by 2 bases and J by 6 bases, with 9 bases between. Germline V gene sequence: CDR1 SGHNT, CDR2 YENEEA. The CDR3 length is 13 residues.

This chain uses TRBV20-1 with TRBJ2-1; 7 nucleotides line up with TRBD2. Germline lookup yields CDR1 DFQATT and CDR2 SNEGSKA (reference sequence). V shed 4 bases, J shed 2 bases, and the junction held 11 bases outside the gene matches. This CDR3 is 16 amino acids long. The CDR3 region is CSATTLAGPAYNEQFF. Here the CDR3 DNA reads TGCAGTGCTACAACCTTAGCGGGTCCAGCCTACAATGAGCAGTTCTTC.

This clonotype has just a few counts. The chain recombines TRBV6-5 with TRBJ2-7, with D perhaps TRBD2 (6 bases). CDR3 length: 14 amino acids. Germline assignment: CDR1 MNHEY and CDR2 SVGAGI. Trimming shortened V by 10 bases and J by 3 bases, and 19 bases separated the two germline ends. Here the CDR3 reads CATVSGDSGYEQYF. Here the CDR3 DNA reads TGTGCCACCGTTAGCGGAGATAGTGGCTACGAGCAGTACTTC.

This clonotype was seen at least ten times. The chain couples TRBV5-4 to TRBJ2-7, with a weak D call TRBD2 (6 bases). The ends were cut back, 0 bases at V and 3 bases at J, with 10 bases in the middle. The CDR3 is 14 amino acids. The germline CDR1 and CDR2 sequences are SGHNT and YYREEE (reference sequence). CDR3 region: CASSLGYGSYEQYF. For the CDR3, the DNA is TGTGCCAGCAGCTTGGGATACGGGAGCTACGAGCAGTACTTC.

The chain is built from TRBV9 and TRBJ2-1, with unresolved D. Germline loops: CDR1 SGDLS, CDR2 YYNGEE. This CDR3 has 15 residues. Trimming stripped 2 bases from V and 7 bases from J, with 16 bases between. CDR3 DNA: TGTGCCAGCAGCGTCACTACATACTTCGGGAATGAGCAGTTCTTC. Translation gives CASSVTTYFGNEQFF.

This clonotype has more than one count but fewer than ten. The chain carries TRBV6-2 or TRBV6-3 and TRBJ2-1; 8 bases align to TRBD1. Germline-derived CDR1 and CDR2 are MNHEY and SVGEGT. The J segment lost 4 bases and the V segment lost 6 bases, leaving 8 bases of the junction unmatched. This CDR3 is 15 amino acids long. CDR3 DNA: TGTGCCAGCAGGCGTGGGACAGGACCTTACAATGAGCAGTTCTTC. It codes for CASRRGTGPYNEQFF.

This clonotype came up many times. The chain has TRBV20-1 and TRBJ2-5; D uncertain. The V end was cut by 0 bases, the J end by 5 bases, with 10 bases between. This CDR3 has 13 residues. Germline values: CDR1 DFQATT, CDR2 SNEGSKA (reference sequence). CDR3 nucleotides: TGCAGTGCTAGAGACCTAGGGCCGGAGACCCAGTACTTC. Protein sequence: CSARDLGPETQYF.

This clonotype was found a few times. The CDR3 protein is CASSLTPGQGIYEQYF. In nucleotides, the CDR3 is TGTGCCAGCAGCTTAACACCCGGACAGGGTATCTACGAGCAGTACTTC. The chain joins TRBV7-2 to TRBJ2-7, with 8 nucleotides matching TRBD1. After removal of 2 bases from V and 3 bases from J, the junction contained 9 bases not matched to a gene. CDR3 length equals 16 residues. Germline-derived CDR1 and CDR2 are SGHTA and FQGNSA.

This chain joins TRBV6-5 and TRBJ2-4; D is undetermined. The CDR3 contains 13 residues. Trimming cost V 5 bases and J 0 bases, with 5 bases left between them. CDR1 and CDR2 from the germline V gene are MNHEY and SVGAGI. CDR3 in DNA: TGTGCCAGCAGTACCTTAGCCAAAAACATTCAGTACTTC. It specifies CASSTLAKNIQYF.

The V gene is TRBV28, the J gene TRBJ2-7; D might be TRBD2 (6 bases). The CDR3 covers 14 residues. Per germline, CDR1 MDHEN and CDR2 SYDVKM. The V gene lost 5 bases and the J gene lost 1 base, with 12 bases spanning the gap. CDR3 nucleotide sequence: TGTGCCAGCAGTACATTCGGACTATCCTACGAGCAGTACTTC. As protein: CASSTFGLSYEQYF.

The rearrangement joins TRBV13 to TRBJ2-5; maybe TRBD2 (5 bases). The CDR3 sequence is 15 residues long. Germline CDR1 reads PRHDT; CDR2 reads FYEKMQ (reference sequence). The V gene lost 1 base and the J gene lost 2 bases, with 11 bases spanning the gap. The CDR3 DNA reads TGTGCCAGCAGCTTAGCTACCGGGATACAAGAGACCCAGTACTTC. Encoded protein: CASSLATGIQETQYF. The whole variable domain, filled in from reference TRBV13 and TRBJ2-5, reads AAGVIQSPRHLIKEKRETATLKCYPIPRHDTVYWYQQGPGQDPQFLISFYEKMQSDKGSIPDRFSAQQFSDYHSELNMSSLELGDSALYFCASSLATGIQETQYFGPGTRLLVL.

This clonotype has just a few counts. This chain links TRBV5-1 with TRBJ2-7, with 7 bases aligning to TRBD1. Germline-derived CDR1 and CDR2 are SGHRS and YFSETQ. V was clipped by 2 bases and J by 2 bases; unmatched bases: 10. There are 16 residues in the CDR3. Written as DNA, the CDR3 is TGCGCCAGCAGCTTTGGACAGGCCCACCGAACCTACGAGCAGTACTTC. Encoded protein: CASSFGQAHRTYEQYF. Combining the CDR3 with reference TRBV5-1 and TRBJ2-7 gives the whole variable domain KAGVTQTPRYLIKTRGQQVTLSCSPISGHRSVSWYQQTPGQGLQFLFEYFSETQRNKGNFPGRFSGRQFSNSRSEMNVSTLELGDSALYLCASSFGQAHRTYEQYFGPGTRLTVT.

The table lists this clonotype with a few counts. The chain links TRBV28 to TRBJ1-1; no definite D call. The CDR3 contains 14 residues. V lost 6 bases and J lost 1, with 12 bases in between. Germline V CDR1 and CDR2: MDHEN, SYDVKM. CDR3 sequence: CASSFDSGNTEAFF. CDR3 DNA: TGTGCCAGCAGCTTCGATAGTGGGAACACTGAAGCTTTCTTT.

This clonotype was seen a handful of times. The chain couples TRBV7-2 to TRBJ2-2; possibly TRBD2 for D (6 bases). Germline loops: CDR1 SGHTA, CDR2 FQGNSA. Trimming cost V 5 bases and J 6 bases, with 16 bases left between them. The CDR3 length is 15 residues. In DNA form, the CDR3 reads TGTGCCAGCAGCCGTGGGATGGGGGGTGCCGGGGAGCTGTTTTTT. Its translation is CASSRGMGGAGELFF. Based on the CDR3 plus reference TRBV7-2 and TRBJ2-2, the full variable domain is GAGVSQSPSNKVTEKGKDVELRCDPISGHTALYWYRQSLGQGLEFLIYFQGNSAPDKSGLPSDRFSAERTGGSVSTLTIQRTQQEDSAVYLCASSRGMGGAGELFFGEGSRLTVL.

In its sample, this clonotype was seen a few times. The genes are TRBV3-1 and TRBJ2-5, with D perhaps TRBD2 (6 bases). Per the germline V gene, CDR1 is LGHDT and CDR2 is YNNKEL (reference sequence). Deletions cut 0 bases from V and 3 bases from J, with 23 bases between. The CDR3 sequence is 19 residues long. In DNA, the CDR3 is TGTGCCAGCAGCCAAGATTATCGGATTTTGGCGGGAAGGGAAGAGACCCAGTACTTC. It yields the protein CASSQDYRILAGREETQYF.

Comment on this clonotype: A much larger clone differs from this one at a single base, so this may be a read error. This sequence joins TRBV29-1 and TRBJ1-5; D call uncertain. CDR1 SQVTM and CDR2 ANQGSEA come from the germline V gene. The CDR3 consists of 13 residues. The CDR3, as DNA: TGCAGCGTTAAAGAAATTTGGAATCAGCCCCAGCATTTT. Protein: CSVKEIWNQPQHF.

This clonotype was seen a handful of times. This chain links TRBV7-6 with TRBJ1-2; D possibly corresponds to TRBD1 (5 bases). The V end was cut by 5 bases, the J end by 1 base, with 11 bases between. The CDR3 sequence is 14 residues long. Germline-derived CDR1 and CDR2 are SGHVS and FNYEAQ. The CDR3 DNA reads as TGTGCCAGCAGCGCCAGGGACGGTAACTATGGCTACACCTTC. Translated, it gives CASSARDGNYGYTF.

This clonotype has more than one count but fewer than ten. The chain uses TRBV7-2 and TRBJ2-7; D gene uncertain. Germline CDR1 SGHTA, CDR2 FQGNSA. Trimming removed 2 bases at V and 9 bases at J, with 17 bases between. The length of the CDR3 is 14 residues. CDR3 amino acids: CASSLPTAPSGQYF. CDR3 sequence (DNA): TGTGCCAGCAGCTTACCTACAGCCCCCTCCGGGCAGTACTTC.

This clonotype was picked up a small number of times. The chain is built from TRBV27 and TRBJ1-5; 7 positions agree with TRBD1. CDR3 length: 18 residues. The J segment lost 4 bases and the V segment lost 6 bases, leaving 18 bases of the junction unmatched. Germline CDR1 reads MNHEY; CDR2 reads SMNVEV (reference sequence). The CDR3 reads CASSYRGSGNLGNQPQHF. CDR3 nucleotide sequence: TGTGCCAGCAGCTACAGGGGATCAGGCAACCTAGGGAATCAGCCCCAGCATTTT.

This chain links TRBV28 with TRBJ2-7; 13 bases fit TRBD2. This CDR3 is 15 amino acids long. J lost 2 bases, V lost 9 bases, and 7 bases had no gene match. Germline-derived CDR1 and CDR2 are MDHEN and SYDVKM. The CDR3 loop reads CASQVGLAGTYEQYF. In nucleotides, the CDR3 is TGTGCCAGTCAAGTGGGACTAGCGGGGACCTACGAGCAGTACTTC.

The chain couples TRBV7-3 to TRBJ2-3; D gene uncertain. Germline CDR1 SGHTA, CDR2 FQGTGA. The V end was cut by 4 bases, the J end by 0 bases, with 5 bases between. This CDR3 is 13 amino acids long. In nucleotides, the CDR3 is TGTGCCAGCAGCTCCAGTAGCACAGATACGCAGTATTTT. Translated, it gives CASSSSSTDTQYF. Together with reference TRBV7-3 and TRBJ2-3, the CDR3 gives the full variable domain: GAGVSQTPSNKVTEKGKYVELRCDPISGHTALYWYRQSLGQGPEFLIYFQGTGAADDSGLPNDRFFAVRPEGSVSTLKIQRTERGDSAVYLCASSSSSTDTQYFGPGTRLTVL.

This clonotype showed up just a few times. The gene calls are TRBV7-8 and TRBJ2-1; D not certain. CDR1 and CDR2 (germline): SGHVS, FQNEAQ. The V end lost 5 bases, the J end lost 2 bases, and 19 bases lay between the germline ends. CDR3 length equals 17 residues. Written as DNA, the CDR3 is TGTGCCAGCAGCCCAGGCCTGAATCCCACCGCCTACAATGAGCAGTTCTTC. Protein product: CASSPGLNPTAYNEQFF.

The chain has TRBV13 and TRBJ1-5; tentative D call: TRBD1 (6 bases). Germline V gene data show CDR1 as PRHDT and CDR2 as FYEKMQ (reference sequence). The CDR3 contains 13 residues. Trimming removed 5 bases from V and 11 bases from J, with 16 bases in between. DNA for the CDR3: TGTGCCAGCAGCCTCGCGAGGGGGGGGGCCCAGCATTTT. This translates into CASSLARGGAQHF. Supplemented by reference TRBV13 and TRBJ1-5, the full variable domain reads AAGVIQSPRHLIKEKRETATLKCYPIPRHDTVYWYQQGPGQDPQFLISFYEKMQSDKGSIPDRFSAQQFSDYHSELNMSSLELGDSALYFCASSLARGGAQHFGDGTRLSIL.

This clonotype was found a few times. The gene calls are TRBV2 and TRBJ1-5; no reliable D call. The CDR3 runs to 15 residues. The germline V gene encodes CDR1 SNHLY and CDR2 FYNNEI. Trimming took 6 bases from V and 0 from J, leaving 12 bases between them. CDR3 sequence reads: CASRRAEYSNQPQHF. As DNA, the CDR3 is TGTGCCAGCAGGAGAGCAGAATATAGCAATCAGCCCCAGCATTTT.

This clonotype has a handful of counts. Here the CDR3 reads CASSPSTAKANYGYTF. The CDR3 nucleotides are TGTGCCAGCTCACCATCGACAGCCAAAGCTAACTATGGCTACACCTTC. The chain joins TRBV18 to TRBJ1-2, with D possibly TRBD1 on 5 matching bases. This CDR3 has 16 residues. V shed 2 bases and J shed 0 bases, with 13 bases lying between them. Germline assignment: CDR1 KGHSH and CDR2 LQKENI.

About this clonotype itself: A much larger clone differs from this one at a single base, so this may be a read error. The rearrangement joins TRBV12-3 or TRBV12-4 to TRBJ1-2; no definite D call. The CDR3 spans 12 residues. V lost 6 bases and J lost 5, with 10 bases in between. The CDR3 loop reads CASSRRAYGYTF. The CDR3, as DNA: TGTGCCAGCAGCCGGAGGGCGTATGGCTACACCTTC.

The chain has TRBV6-2 or TRBV6-3 and TRBJ2-1; TRBD2 is a possible D gene (7 bases). The germline CDR1 and CDR2 sequences are MNHEY and SVGEGT. The CDR3 contains 14 residues. V was pared by 10 bases and J by 2 bases, with 15 bases between. CDR3 region: CAIRRGGTYNEQFF. CDR3 bases: TGTGCCATCAGAAGGGGGGGAACCTACAATGAGCAGTTCTTC.

This clonotype came up many times. This chain joins TRBV20-1 and TRBJ1-2; 7 positions match TRBD1. This CDR3 contains 14 residues. Germline V CDR1 and CDR2: DFQATT, SNEGSKA (reference sequence). After removal of 5 bases from V and 5 bases from J, the junction contained 11 bases not matched to a gene. CDR3 sequence: CSAFGQVGGYGYTF. DNA for the CDR3: TGCAGTGCTTTCGGACAGGTCGGAGGATATGGCTACACCTTC.